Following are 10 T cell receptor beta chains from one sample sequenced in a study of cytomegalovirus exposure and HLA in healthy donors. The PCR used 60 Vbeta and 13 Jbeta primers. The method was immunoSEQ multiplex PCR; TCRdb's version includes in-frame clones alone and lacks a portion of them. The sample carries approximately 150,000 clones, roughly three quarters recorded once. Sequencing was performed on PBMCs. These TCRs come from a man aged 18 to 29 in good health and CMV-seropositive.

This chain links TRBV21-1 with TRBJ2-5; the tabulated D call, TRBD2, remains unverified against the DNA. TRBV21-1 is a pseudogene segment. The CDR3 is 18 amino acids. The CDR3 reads CASSPPRWGGDTGETQYF. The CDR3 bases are TGTGCCAGCAGCCCTCCTAGGTGGGGAGGGGATACGGGAGAGACCCAGTACTTC.

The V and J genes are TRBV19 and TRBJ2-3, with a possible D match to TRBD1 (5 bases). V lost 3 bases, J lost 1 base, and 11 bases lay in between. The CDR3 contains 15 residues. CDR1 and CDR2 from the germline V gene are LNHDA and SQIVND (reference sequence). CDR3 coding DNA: TGTGCCAGTAGTATCTCAGGGTGGGGCACAGATACGCAGTATTTT. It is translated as CASSISGWGTDTQYF.

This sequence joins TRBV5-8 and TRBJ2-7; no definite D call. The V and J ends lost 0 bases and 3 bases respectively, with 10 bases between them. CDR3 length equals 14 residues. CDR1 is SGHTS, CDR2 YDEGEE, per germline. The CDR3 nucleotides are TGTGCCAGCAGCTTGGGTGCCAGACACTACGAGCAGTACTTC. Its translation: CASSLGARHYEQYF.

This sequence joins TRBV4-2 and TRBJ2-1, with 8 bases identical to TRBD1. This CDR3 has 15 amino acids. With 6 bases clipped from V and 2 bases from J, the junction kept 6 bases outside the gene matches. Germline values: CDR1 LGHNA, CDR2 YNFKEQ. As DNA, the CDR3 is TGTGCCAGCAGGCGAAACAGGGGGACCTACAATGAGCAGTTCTTC. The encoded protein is CASRRNRGTYNEQFF.

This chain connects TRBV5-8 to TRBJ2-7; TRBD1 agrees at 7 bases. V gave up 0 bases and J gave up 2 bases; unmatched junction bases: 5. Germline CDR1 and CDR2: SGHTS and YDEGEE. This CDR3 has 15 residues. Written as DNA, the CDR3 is TGTGCCAGCAGCTTGGGACAGGGAAGAACCTACGAGCAGTACTTC. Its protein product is CASSLGQGRTYEQYF.

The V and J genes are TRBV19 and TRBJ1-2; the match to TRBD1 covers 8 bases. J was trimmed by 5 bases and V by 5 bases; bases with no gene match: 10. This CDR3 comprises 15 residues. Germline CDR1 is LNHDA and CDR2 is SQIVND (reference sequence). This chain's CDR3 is CASSSPGQASYGYTF. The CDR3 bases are TGTGCCAGTAGTTCCCCGGGACAGGCCTCGTATGGCTACACCTTC.

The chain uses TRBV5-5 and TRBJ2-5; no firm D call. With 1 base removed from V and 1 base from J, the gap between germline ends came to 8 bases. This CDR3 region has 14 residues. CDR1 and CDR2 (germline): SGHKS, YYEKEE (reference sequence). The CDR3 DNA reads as TGTGCCAGCAGCTTGTTCTACAGCCAAGAGACCCAGTACTTC. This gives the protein CASSLFYSQETQYF.

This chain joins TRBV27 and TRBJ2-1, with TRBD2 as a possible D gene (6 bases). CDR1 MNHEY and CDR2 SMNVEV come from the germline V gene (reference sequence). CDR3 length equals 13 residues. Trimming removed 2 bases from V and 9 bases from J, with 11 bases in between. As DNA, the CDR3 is TGTGCCAGCAGTTTACCGGGAGCGGTTGAGCAGTTCTTC. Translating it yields CASSLPGAVEQFF.

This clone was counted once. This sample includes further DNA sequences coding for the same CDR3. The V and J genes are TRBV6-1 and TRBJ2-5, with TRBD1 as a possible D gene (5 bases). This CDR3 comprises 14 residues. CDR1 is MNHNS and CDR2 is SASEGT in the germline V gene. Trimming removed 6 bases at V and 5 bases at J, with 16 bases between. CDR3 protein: CASRSGSAQETQYF. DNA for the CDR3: TGTGCCAGCAGATCAGGGTCCGCTCAGGAGACCCAGTACTTC.

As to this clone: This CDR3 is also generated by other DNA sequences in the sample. The CDR3 loop is CASSLGGPEQYF. The CDR3 nucleotides are TGTGCCAGCAGCTTGGGGGGCCCCGAGCAGTACTTC. The V and J genes are TRBV5-6 and TRBJ2-7, with a possible D match to TRBD1 (5 bases). V lost 0 bases and J lost 6, with 7 bases in between. Germline V gives CDR1 SGHDT, CDR2 YYEEEE. CDR3 length equals 12 residues. Together with reference TRBV5-6 and TRBJ2-7, the CDR3 gives the full variable domain: DAGVTQSPTHLIKTRGQQVTLRCSPKSGHDTVSWYQQALGQGPQFIFQYYEEEERQRGNFPDRFSGHQFPNYSSELNVNALLLGDSALYLCASSLGGPEQYFGPGTRLTVT.